This TCR beta chain was sequenced during a study of Ad26.COV2.S vaccination and SARS-CoV-2 variants. Overall study: Donor participated within the Ad26.COV2.S arm of the COV1001 trial.

Measured with immunoSEQ multiplex PCR; TCRdb has only the in-frame clones, and not every one. The table lists around 450,000 clones, roughly nine tenths of them singletons. Documented treatment: some 19 received Ad26.COV2.S at low or high dose, single or two shots; about 5 received placebo; per-sample allocation not given. Samples analyzed were those drawn on day 63 after the first vaccine or placebo injection. CDR1 is LNHDA, CDR2 SQIVND, per germline (reference sequence). The CDR3 has 15 amino acids. Unmatched junction bases numbered 12, after V lost 6 bases and J lost 6 bases. Study-wide results and caveats: Breadth of non-spike TCRs did not differ between vaccinees and placebo recipients.

As concerns this clone: Its antigen is unidentified.

The receptor was isolated from a person between 18 and 60 years old who received the Ad26.COV2.S COVID-19 vaccine or a placebo. The sample was peripheral blood, taken in a trial of Ad26.COV2.S vaccine versus placebo. V gene TRBV19 combines with J gene TRBJ2-7; 9 bases are a match to TRBD1. The CDR3 region has the DNA TGTGCCAGTAGGGGGACAGGGAGAGCCCTTGCCGAGCAGTACTTC. Amino acids: CASRGTGRALAEQYF.